This TCR beta chain emerged from a study of blood T cell repertoires in COVID-19. About the research overall: T cells, B-cell-depleted T cells, or PBMCs supplied cDNA or gDNA.

This CDR3 is built from 15 residues. Germline assignment: CDR1 LNHDA and CDR2 SQIVND (reference sequence). Trimming took off 5 bases at V and 6 bases at J, with 17 bases between the two ends. The table came from immunoSEQ multiplex PCR; TCRdb's copy has only in-frame clones and leaves some out. The sample lists fewer than 130,000 clones, about 75% seen once, with around 16% in the top ten. Specimen: peripheral blood. The origin of this receptor is an elderly woman with active or convalescent COVID-19. This chain joins TRBV19 and TRBJ2-1; D may be TRBD2 (6 bases). Here the CDR3 reads CASSGPGLTLNEQFF. For the CDR3, the DNA is TGTGCCAGTAGTGGGCCGGGACTCACACTCAATGAGCAGTTCTTC.